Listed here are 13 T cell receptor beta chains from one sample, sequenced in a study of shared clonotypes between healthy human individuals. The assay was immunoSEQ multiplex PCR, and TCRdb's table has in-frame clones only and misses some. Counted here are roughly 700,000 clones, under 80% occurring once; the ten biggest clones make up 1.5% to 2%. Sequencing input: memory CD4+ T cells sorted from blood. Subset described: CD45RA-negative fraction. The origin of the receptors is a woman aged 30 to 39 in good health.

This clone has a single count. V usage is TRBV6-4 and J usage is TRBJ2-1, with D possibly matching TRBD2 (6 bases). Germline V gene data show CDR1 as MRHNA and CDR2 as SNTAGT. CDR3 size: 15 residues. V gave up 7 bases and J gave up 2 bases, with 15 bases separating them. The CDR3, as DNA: TGTGCCAGCAAAGTACGGGACTCACCCTACAATGAGCAGTTCTTC. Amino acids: CASKVRDSPYNEQFF.

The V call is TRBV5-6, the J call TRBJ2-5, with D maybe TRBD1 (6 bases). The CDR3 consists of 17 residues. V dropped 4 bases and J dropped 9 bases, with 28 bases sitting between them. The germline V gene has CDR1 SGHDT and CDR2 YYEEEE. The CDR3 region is CASSARTDDRQKRPQYF. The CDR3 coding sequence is TGTGCCAGCAGCGCGAGGACAGACGACAGGCAGAAGAGACCCCAGTACTTC.

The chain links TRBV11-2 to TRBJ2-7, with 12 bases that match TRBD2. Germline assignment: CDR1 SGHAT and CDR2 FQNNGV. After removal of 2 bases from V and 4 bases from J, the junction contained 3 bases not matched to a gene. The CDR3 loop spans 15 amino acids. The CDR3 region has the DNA TGTGCCAGCAGCTTAAGACTAGCGGGAGTGTACGAGCAGTACTTC. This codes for CASSLRLAGVYEQYF.

The CDR3 protein is CASSLDAAGREQYF. The CDR3 nucleotides read TGTGCCAGCAGCTTGGATGCGGCAGGCCGAGAGCAGTACTTC. V gene TRBV5-5 combines with J gene TRBJ2-7, with D hard to call. Germline V CDR1 and CDR2: SGHKS, YYEKEE (reference sequence). V was cut by 0 bases and J by 7 bases, with 14 bases left in between. The CDR3 has 14 amino acids.

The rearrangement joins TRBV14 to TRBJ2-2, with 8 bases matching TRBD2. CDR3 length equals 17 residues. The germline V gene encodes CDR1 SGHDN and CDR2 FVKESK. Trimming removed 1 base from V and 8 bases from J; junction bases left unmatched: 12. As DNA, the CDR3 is TGTGCCAGCAGCCAAGCACGGACGGGAGGGCCTTTAGGGGAGCTGTTTTTT. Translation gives CASSQARTGGPLGELFF.

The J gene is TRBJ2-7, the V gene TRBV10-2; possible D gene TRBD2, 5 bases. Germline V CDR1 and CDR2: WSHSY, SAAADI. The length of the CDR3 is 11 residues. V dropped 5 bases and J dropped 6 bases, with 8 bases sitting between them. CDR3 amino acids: CASSPGIEQYF. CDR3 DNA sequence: TGCGCCAGCAGTCCCGGGATCGAGCAGTACTTC.

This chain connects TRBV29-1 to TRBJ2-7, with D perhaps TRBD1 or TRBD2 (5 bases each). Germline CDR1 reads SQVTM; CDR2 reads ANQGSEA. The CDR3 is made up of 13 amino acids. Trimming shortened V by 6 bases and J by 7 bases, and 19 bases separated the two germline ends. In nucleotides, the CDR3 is TGCAGCGTAGCCGGGACGGACCTTTTTGAGCAGTACTTC. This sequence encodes CSVAGTDLFEQYF.

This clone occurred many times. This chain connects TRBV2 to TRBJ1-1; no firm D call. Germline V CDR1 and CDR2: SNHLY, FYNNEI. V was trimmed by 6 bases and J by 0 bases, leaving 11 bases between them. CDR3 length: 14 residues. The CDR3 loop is CASSETHMNTEAFF. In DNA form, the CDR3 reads TGTGCCAGCAGCGAGACCCACATGAACACTGAAGCTTTCTTT.

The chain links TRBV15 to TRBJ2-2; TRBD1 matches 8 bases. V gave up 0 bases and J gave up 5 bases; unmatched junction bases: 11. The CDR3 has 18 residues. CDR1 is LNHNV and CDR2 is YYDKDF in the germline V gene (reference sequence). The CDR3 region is CATSRDGFGQGATGELFF. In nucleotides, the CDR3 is TGTGCCACCAGCAGAGATGGTTTCGGACAGGGCGCTACCGGGGAGCTGTTTTTT.

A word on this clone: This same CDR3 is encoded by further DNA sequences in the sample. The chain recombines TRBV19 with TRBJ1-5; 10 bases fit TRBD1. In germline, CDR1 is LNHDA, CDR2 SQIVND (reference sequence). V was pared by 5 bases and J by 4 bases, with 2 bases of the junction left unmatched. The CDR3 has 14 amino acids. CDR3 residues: CASSGQGGNQPQHF. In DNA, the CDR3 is TGTGCCAGTAGTGGACAGGGGGGAAATCAGCCCCAGCATTTT.

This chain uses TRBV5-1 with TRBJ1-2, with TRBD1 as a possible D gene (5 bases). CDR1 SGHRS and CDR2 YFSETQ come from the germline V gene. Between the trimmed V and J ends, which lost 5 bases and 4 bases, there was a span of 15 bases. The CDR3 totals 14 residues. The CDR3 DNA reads TGCGCCAGCAGGAGGGGACTCGGGTCCTATGGCTACACCTTC. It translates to CASRRGLGSYGYTF.

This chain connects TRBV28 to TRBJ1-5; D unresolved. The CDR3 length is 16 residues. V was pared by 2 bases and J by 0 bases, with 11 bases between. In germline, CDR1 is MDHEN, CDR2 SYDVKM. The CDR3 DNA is TGTGCCAGCAGTTTAGGCAGTTTAAATAGCAATCAGCCCCAGCATTTT. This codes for CASSLGSLNSNQPQHF.

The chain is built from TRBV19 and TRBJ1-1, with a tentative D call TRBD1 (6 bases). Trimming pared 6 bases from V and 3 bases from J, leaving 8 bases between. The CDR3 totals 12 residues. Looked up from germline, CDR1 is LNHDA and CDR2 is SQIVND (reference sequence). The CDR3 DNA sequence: TGTGCCAGTAGCACAGGGTACACTGAAGCTTTCTTT. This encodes CASSTGYTEAFF.